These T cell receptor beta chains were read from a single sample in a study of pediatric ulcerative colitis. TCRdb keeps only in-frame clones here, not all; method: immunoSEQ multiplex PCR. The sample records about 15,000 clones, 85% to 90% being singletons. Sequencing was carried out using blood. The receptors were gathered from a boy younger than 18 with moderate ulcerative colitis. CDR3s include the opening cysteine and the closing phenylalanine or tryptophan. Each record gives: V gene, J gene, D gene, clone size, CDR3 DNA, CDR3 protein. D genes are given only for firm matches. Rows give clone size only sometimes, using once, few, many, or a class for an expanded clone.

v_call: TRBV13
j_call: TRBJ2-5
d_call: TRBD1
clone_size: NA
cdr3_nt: TGTGCCAGCAGCTTAGGCGGTGGACAGGGTCGAGAGACCCAGTACTTC
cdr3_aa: CASSLGGGQGRETQYF

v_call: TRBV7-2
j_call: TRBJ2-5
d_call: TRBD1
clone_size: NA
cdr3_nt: TGTGCCAGCAGCTTATGGAGGGGACAGGTCCAAGAGACCCAGTACTTC
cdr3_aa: CASSLWRGQVQETQYF

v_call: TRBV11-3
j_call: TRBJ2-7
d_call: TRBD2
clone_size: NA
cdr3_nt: TGTGCCAGCAGCTTCATAGCGGGAGGGCTTGGGTCGTCTGCTTACGAGCAGTACTTC
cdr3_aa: CASSFIAGGLGSSAYEQYF

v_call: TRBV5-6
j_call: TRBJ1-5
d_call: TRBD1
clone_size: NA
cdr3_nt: TGTGCCAGCAGGATGGACAGGGGTTGGAATCAGCCCCAGCATTTT
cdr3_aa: CASRMDRGWNQPQHF

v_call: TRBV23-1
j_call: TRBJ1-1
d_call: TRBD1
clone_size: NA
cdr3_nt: TGCGCCAGCAGCCTACCCCCGGACAGGGTTCGGACTGAAGCTTTCTTT
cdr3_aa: CASSLPPDRVRTEAFF

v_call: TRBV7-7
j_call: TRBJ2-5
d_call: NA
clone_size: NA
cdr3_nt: TGTGCCAGCAGCTTAGATGTCGGGGAGACCCAGTACTTC
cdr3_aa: CASSLDVGETQYF

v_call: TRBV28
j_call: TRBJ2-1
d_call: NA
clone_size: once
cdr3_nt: TGTGCCAGCATGCCGTTACTAGATTCCAATGAGCAGTTCTTC
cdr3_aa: CASMPLLDSNEQFF

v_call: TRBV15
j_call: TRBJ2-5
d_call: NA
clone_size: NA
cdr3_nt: TGTGCCACCAGCCAGACAGCCATCCAAGAGACCCAGTACTTC
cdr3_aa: CATSQTAIQETQYF

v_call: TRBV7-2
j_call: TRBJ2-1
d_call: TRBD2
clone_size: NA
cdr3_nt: TGTGCCAGCAGCCCCTTAGCGGGGACCCACAATGAGCAGTTCTTC
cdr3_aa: CASSPLAGTHNEQFF

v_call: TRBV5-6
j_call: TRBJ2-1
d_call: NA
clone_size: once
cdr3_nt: TGTGCCAGCAGCTCGGACCTTACCTACAATGAGCAGTTCTTC
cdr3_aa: CASSSDLTYNEQFF

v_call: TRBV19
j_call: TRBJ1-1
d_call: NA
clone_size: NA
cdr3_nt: TGTGCCAGTAGTCGCAGCGAGGGAGGAACTGAAGCTTTCTTT
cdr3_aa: CASSRSEGGTEAFF

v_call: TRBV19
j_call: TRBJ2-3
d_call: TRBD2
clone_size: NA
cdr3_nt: TGTGCCAGTAGTAAAGGACTAGCGGGAGTAGATACGCAGTATTTT
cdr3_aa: CASSKGLAGVDTQYF

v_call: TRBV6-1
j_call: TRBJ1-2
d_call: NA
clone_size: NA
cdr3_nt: TGTGCCAGCCCTTGTTACCGTAGAGGCTACACCTTC
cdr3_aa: CASPCYRRGYTF

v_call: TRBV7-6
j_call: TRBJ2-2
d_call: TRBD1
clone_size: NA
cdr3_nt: TGTGCCAGCAGCAAGGGACAGGGCAACACCGGGGAGCTGTTTTTT
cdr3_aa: CASSKGQGNTGELFF

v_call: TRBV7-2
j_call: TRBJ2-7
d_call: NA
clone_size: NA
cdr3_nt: TGTGCCAGCAGCCGACAGAGAGACTACGAGCAGTACTTC
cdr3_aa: CASSRQRDYEQYF

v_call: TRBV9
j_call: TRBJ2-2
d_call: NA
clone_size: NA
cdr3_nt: TGTGCCAGCAGCGTAGAGGCGGGGATAAACACCGGGGAGCTGTTTTTT
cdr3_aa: CASSVEAGINTGELFF

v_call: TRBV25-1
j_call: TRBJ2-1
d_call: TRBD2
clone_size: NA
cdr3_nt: TGTGCCAGCAGTGGACTAGCGGGAAAGGATGAGCAGTTCTTC
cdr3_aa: CASSGLAGKDEQFF

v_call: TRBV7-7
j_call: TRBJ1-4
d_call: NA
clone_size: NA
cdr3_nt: TGTGCTAGCAGCTTTGGAGAGGGGGAGCAACTGTTTTTT
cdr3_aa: CASSFGEGEQLFF

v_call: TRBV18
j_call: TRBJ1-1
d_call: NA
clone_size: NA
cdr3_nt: TGTGCCAGCTCACCACCGGGAGGGAATCAGGTTGAAGCTTTCTTT
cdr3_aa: CASSPPGGNQVEAFF

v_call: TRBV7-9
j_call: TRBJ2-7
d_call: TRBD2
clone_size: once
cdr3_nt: TGTGCCAGCAGCTTCCGTAGCGGGAGGGCCTACGAGCAGTACTTC
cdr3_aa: CASSFRSGRAYEQYF

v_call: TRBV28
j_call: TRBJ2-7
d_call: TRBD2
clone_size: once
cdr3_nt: TGTGCCAGCAGTCTTCACCGCGGGGGGGTAGGGACCTACGAGCAGTACTTC
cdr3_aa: CASSLHRGGVGTYEQYF

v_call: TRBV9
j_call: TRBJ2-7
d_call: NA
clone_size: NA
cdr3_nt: TGTGCCAGCAGCGTAGAGGTCAGCAGCTCCTACGAGCAGTACTTC
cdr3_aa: CASSVEVSSSYEQYF

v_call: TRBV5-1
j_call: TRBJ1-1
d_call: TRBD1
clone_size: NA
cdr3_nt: TGCGCCAGCAGCTTGGTGAGGGGGCGGGACACTGAAGCTTTCTTT
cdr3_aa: CASSLVRGRDTEAFF

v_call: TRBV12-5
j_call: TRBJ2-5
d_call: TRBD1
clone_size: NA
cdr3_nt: TGTGCTAGTGGTTTTGGACAGGGGGCCTTAGAGACCCAGTACTTC
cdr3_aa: CASGFGQGALETQYF

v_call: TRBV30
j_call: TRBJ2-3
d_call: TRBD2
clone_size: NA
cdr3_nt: TGTGCCTGGAGTTCCAGCGGGGGGCGGGGTACGCAGTATTTT
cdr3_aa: CAWSSSGGRGTQYF

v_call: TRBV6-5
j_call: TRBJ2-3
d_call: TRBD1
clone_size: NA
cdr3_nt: TGTGCCAGCAACGTGAGGGGGCCCACAGATACGCAGTATTTT
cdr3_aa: CASNVRGPTDTQYF

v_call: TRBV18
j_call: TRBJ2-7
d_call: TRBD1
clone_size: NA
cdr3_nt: TGTGCCAGCTCACCAACCCAGGGGGAAATAGACGAGCAGTACTTC
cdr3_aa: CASSPTQGEIDEQYF

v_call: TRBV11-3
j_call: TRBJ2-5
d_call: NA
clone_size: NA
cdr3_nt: TGTGCCAGCAGCACCCTTTTCGAGGAGACCCAGTACTTC
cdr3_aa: CASSTLFEETQYF

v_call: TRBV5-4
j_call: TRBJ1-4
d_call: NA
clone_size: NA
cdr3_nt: TGTGCCAGCAGCTTGGACAGAAATGAAAAACTGTTTTTT
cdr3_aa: CASSLDRNEKLFF

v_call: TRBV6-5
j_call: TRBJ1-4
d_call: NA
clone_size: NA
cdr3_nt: TGTGCCAGCAGTTACGGCCCGGTGGTTAATGAAAAACTGTTTTTT
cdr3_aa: CASSYGPVVNEKLFF

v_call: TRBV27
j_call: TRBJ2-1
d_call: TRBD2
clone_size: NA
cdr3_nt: TGTGCCAGCGGCGTGGCAGGGAATGGGAGGGTTTCCTACAATGAGCAGTTCTTC
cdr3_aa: CASGVAGNGRVSYNEQFF

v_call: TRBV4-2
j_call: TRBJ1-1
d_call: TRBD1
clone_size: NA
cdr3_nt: TGTGCCAGCAGCCACCCCCCCGGGACAGGGGGCTTGCCCGGGCCTGAAGCTTTCTTT
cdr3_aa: CASSHPPGTGGLPGPEAFF

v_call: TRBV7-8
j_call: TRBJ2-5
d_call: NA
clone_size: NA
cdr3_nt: TGTGCCAGCAGCAATATATTACCGGGACCCCGGGAGACCCAGTACTTC
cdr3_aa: CASSNILPGPRETQYF